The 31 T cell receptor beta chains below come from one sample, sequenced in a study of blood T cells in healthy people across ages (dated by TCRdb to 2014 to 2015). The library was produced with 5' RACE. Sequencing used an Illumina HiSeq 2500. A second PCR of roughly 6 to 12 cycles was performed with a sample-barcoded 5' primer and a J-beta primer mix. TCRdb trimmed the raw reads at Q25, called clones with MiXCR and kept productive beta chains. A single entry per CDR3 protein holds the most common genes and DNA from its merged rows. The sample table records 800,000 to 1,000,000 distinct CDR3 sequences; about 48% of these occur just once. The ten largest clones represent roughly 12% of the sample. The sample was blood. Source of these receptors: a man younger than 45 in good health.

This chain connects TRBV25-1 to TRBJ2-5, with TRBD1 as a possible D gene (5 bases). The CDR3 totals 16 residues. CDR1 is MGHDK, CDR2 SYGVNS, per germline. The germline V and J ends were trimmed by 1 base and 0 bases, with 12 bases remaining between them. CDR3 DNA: TGTGCCAGCAGTGAATGGCAGGGCACCAACCAAGAGACCCAGTACTTC. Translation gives CASSEWQGTNQETQYF. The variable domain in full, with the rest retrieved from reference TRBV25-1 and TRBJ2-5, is EADIYQTPRYLVIGTGKKITLECSQTMGHDKMYWYQQDPGMELHLIHYSYGVNSTEKGDLSSESTVSRIRTEHFPLTLESARPSHTSQYLCASSEWQGTNQETQYFGPGTRLLVL.

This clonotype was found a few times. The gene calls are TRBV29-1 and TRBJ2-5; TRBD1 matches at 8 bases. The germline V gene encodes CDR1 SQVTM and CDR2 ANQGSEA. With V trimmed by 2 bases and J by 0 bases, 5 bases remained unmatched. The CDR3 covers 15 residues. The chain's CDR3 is CSVEPGQAYQETQYF. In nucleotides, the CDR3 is TGCAGCGTTGAACCGGGACAGGCGTACCAAGAGACCCAGTACTTC.

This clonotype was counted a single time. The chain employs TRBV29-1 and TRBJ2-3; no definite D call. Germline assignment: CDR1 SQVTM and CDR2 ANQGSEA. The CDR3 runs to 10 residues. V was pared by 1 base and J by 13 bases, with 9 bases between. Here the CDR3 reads CSVEGPWEYF. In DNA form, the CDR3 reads TGCAGCGTTGAAGGCCCATGGGAGTATTTT.

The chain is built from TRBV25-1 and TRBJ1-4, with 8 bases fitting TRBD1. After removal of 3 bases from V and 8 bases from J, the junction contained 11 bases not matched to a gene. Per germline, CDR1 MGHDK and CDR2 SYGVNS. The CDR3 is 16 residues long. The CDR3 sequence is CASSDVDQGAREKLFF. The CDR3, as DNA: TGTGCCAGCAGTGACGTCGACCAGGGGGCCAGAGAAAAACTGTTTTTT.

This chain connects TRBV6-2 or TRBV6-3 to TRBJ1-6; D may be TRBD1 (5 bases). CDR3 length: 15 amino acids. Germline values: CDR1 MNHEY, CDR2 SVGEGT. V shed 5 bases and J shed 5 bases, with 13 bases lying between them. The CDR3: CASSDRILNNSPLHF. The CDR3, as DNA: TGTGCCAGCAGTGACAGAATCCTCAATAATTCACCCCTCCACTTT.

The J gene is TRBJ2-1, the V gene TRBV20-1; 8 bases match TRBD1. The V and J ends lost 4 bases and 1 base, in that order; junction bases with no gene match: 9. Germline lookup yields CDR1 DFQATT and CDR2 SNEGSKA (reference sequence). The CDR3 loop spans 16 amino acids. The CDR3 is CSATYRGLLSYNEQFF. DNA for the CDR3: TGCAGTGCTACATACAGGGGGTTGCTTTCCTACAATGAGCAGTTCTTC.

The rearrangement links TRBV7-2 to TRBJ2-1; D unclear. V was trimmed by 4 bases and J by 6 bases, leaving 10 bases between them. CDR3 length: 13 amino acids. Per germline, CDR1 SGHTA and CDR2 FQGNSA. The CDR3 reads CASSSWATNEQFF. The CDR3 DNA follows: TGTGCCAGCAGCTCCTGGGCCACCAATGAGCAGTTCTTC.

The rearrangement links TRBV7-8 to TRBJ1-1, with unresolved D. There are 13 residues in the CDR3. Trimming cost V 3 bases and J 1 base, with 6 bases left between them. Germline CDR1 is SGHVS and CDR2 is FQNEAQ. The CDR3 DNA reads TGTGCCAGCAGCTTTCTCCCGAACACTGAAGCTTTCTTT. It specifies CASSFLPNTEAFF.

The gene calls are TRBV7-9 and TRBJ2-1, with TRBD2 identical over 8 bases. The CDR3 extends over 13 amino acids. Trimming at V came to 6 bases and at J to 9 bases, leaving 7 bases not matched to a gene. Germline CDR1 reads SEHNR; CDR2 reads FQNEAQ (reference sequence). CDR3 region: CASRRSGGGEQFF. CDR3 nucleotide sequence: TGTGCCAGCAGGAGAAGCGGGGGTGGTGAGCAGTTCTTC.

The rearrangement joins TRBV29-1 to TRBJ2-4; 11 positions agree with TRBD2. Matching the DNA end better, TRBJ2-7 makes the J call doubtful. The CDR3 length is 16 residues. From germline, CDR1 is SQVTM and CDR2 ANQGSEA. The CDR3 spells CSARCKTSGATYEQYF. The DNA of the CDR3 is TGCAGTGCACGGTGTAAGACTAGCGGGGCAACCTACGAGCAGTACTTC.

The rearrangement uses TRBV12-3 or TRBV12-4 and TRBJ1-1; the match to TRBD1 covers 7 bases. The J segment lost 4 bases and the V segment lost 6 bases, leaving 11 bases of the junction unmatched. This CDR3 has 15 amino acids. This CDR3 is CASSPRDSGGTEAFF. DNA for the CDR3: TGTGCCAGCAGCCCCCGGGACAGCGGGGGCACTGAAGCTTTCTTT.

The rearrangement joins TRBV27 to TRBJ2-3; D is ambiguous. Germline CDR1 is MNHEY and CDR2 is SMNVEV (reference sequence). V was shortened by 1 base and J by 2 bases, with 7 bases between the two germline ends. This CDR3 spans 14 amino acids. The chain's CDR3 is CASSLYLPTDTQYF. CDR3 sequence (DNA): TGTGCCAGCAGTTTATATTTACCCACAGATACGCAGTATTTT.

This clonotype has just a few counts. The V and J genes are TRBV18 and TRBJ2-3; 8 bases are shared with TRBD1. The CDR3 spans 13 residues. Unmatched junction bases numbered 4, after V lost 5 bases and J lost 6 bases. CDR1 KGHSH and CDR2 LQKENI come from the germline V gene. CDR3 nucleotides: TGTGCCAGCTCAGCGGACAGGGTGGATACGCAGTATTTT. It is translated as CASSADRVDTQYF.

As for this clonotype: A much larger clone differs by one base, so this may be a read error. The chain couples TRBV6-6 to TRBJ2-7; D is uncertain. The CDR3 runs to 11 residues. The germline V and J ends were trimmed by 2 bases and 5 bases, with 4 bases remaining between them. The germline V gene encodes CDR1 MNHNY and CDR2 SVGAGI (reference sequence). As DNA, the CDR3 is TGTGCCAGCAGTTACCCCGACGAGCAGTACTTC. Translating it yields CASSYPDEQYF.

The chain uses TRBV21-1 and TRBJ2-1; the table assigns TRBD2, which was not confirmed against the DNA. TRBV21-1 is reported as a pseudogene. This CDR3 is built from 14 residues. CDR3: CASSKDARDNEQFF. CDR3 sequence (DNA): TGTGCCAGCAGCAAAGACGCGCGGGACAATGAGCAGTTCTTC.

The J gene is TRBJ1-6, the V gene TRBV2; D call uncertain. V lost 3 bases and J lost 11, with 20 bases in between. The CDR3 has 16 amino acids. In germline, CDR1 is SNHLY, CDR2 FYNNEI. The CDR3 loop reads CASSDSLQVRGAPLHF. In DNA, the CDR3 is TGTGCCAGCAGTGACAGCCTCCAAGTGAGAGGTGCACCCCTCCACTTT.

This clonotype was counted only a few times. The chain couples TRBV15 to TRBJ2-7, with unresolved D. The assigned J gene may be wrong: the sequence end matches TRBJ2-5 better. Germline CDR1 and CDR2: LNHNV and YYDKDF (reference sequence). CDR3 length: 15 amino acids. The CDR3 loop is CATSPQVSLQKTQYF. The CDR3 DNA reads TGTGCCACCAGCCCGCAGGTGAGCCTCCAGAAGACCCAGTACTTC.

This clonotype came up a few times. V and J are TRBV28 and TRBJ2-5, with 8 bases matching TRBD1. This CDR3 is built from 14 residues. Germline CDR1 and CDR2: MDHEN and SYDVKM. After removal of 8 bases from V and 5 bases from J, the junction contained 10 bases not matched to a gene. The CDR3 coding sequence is TGTGCCAGCCTCCGACAGGGGTTTAGCGAGACCCAGTACTTC. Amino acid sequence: CASLRQGFSETQYF.

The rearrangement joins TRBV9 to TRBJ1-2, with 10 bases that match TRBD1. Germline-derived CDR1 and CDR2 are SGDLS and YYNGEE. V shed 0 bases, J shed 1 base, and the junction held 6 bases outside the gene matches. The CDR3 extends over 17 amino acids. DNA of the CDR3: TGTGCCAGCAGCGTAGGCGACAGGGGGCGAAGTAACTATGGCTACACCTTC. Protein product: CASSVGDRGRSNYGYTF.

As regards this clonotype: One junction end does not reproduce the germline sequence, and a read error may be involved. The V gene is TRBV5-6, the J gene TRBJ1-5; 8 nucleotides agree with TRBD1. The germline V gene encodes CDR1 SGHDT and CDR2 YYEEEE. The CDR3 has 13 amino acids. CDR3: CVSSLQGAQPQHF. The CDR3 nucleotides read TGTGTCAGCAGTTTGCAGGGGGCTCAGCCCCAGCATTTT.

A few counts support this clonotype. CDR3 amino acids: CASTFQGREEETQYF. The DNA of the CDR3 is TGCGCCAGCACGTTTCAGGGGAGGGAAGAAGAGACCCAGTACTTC. This rearrangement joins TRBV4-1 to TRBJ2-5; the D gene is possibly TRBD2 (7 bases). CDR1 and CDR2 (germline): MGHRA, YSYEKL. Trimming took off 7 bases at V and 3 bases at J, with 18 bases between the two ends. The CDR3 contains 15 residues.

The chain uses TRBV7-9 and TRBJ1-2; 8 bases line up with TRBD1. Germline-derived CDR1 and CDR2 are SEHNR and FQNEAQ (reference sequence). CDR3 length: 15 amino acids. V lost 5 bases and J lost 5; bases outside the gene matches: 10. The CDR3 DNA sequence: TGTGCCAGCAGCGGATGGCAGGGGGCGGTGTATGGCTACACCTTC. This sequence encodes CASSGWQGAVYGYTF.

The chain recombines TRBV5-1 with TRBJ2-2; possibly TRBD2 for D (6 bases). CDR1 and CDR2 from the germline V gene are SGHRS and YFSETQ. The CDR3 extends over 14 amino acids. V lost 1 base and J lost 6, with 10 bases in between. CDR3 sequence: CASSLRTGAGELFF. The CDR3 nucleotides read TGCGCCAGCAGCTTGCGAACGGGAGCCGGGGAGCTGTTTTTT. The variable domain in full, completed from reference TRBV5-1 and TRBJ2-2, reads KAGVTQTPRYLIKTRGQQVTLSCSPISGHRSVSWYQQTPGQGLQFLFEYFSETQRNKGNFPGRFSGRQFSNSRSEMNVSTLELGDSALYLCASSLRTGAGELFFGEGSRLTVL.

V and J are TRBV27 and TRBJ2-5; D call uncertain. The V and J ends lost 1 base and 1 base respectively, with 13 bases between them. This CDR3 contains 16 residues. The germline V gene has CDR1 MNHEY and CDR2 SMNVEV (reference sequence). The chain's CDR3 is CASSLFGSISQETQYF. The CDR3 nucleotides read TGTGCCAGCAGTTTATTCGGCTCAATCAGCCAAGAGACCCAGTACTTC.

DNA of the CDR3: TGCAGTGCTAGAGTTGGGGGGCGGACAGATACGCAGTATTTT. This translates into CSARVGGRTDTQYF. This chain links TRBV20-1 with TRBJ2-3; the D gene could be TRBD1 or TRBD2 (6 bases each). This CDR3 has 14 residues. Germline-derived CDR1 and CDR2 are DFQATT and SNEGSKA (reference sequence). V lost 1 base and J 3 bases, leaving 11 bases between the germline ends.

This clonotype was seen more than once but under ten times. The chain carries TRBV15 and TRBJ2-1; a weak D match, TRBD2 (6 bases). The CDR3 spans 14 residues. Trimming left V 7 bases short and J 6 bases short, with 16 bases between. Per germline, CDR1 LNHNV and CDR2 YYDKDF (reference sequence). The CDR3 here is CATMTGDSSNEQFF. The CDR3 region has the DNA TGTGCCACCATGACGGGGGACTCGTCCAATGAGCAGTTCTTC.

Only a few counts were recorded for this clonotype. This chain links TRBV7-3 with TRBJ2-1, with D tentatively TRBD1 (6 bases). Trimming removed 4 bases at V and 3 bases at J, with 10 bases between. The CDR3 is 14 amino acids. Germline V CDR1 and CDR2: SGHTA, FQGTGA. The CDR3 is CASSSDSYYNEQFF. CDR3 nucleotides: TGTGCCAGCAGCTCGGACAGCTACTACAATGAGCAGTTCTTC.

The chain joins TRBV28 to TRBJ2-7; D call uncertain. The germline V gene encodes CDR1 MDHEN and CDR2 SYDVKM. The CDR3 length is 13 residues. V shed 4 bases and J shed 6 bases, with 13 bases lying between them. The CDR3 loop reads CASSSLGPPEQYF. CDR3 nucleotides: TGTGCCAGCAGTTCCTTAGGCCCCCCCGAGCAGTACTTC.

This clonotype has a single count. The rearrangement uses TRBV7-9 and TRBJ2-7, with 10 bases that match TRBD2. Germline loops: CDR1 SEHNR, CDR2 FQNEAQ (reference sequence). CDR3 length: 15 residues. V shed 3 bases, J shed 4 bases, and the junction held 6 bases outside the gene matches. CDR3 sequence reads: CASSLQLAGKYEQYF. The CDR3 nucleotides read TGTGCCAGCAGCTTGCAACTAGCGGGGAAATACGAGCAGTACTTC.

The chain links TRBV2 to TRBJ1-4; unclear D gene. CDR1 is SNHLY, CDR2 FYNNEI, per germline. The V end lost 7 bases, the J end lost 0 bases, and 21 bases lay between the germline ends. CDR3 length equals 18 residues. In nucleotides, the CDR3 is TGTGCCAGCACCGACTGGAGCACCCTGATATCAACTAATGAAAAACTGTTTTTT. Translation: CASTDWSTLISTNEKLFF.

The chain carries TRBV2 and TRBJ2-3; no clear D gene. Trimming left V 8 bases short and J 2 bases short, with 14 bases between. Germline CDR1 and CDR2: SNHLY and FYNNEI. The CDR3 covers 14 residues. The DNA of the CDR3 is TGTGCCAGCCAAATCCAAACAGCCACAGATACGCAGTATTTT. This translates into CASQIQTATDTQYF.